Each of the 6 T cell receptor beta chains below was sequenced from the same sample in a study of Graves' ophthalmopathy and Graves' hyperthyroidism. The authors amplified TCR beta CDR3 regions, and they did so from RNA transcripts for repertoire sequencing. Following a first-round RT-PCR that used HTBI primers, a second-round multiplex PCR was carried out. One entry per CDR3 protein, called by TCRdb with MiXCR from the multiplex PCR reads. This sample has fewer than 350,000 distinct CDR3 sequences, with about 17% found just once. The sample comprised peripheral blood. Source of these receptors: an adult man with Graves' ophthalmopathy.

This clonotype was counted ten times or more. The rearrangement uses TRBV5-6 and TRBJ1-6; D uncertain. Trimming took 1 base from V and 10 from J, leaving 6 bases between them. CDR3 length equals 12 residues. CDR1 and CDR2 (germline): SGHDT, YYEEEE. The CDR3 region is CASSLPQSPLHF. The CDR3 region has the DNA TGTGCCAGCAGCTTGCCGCAGTCACCCCTCCACTTT.

This clonotype was observed many times. The gene calls are TRBV19 and TRBJ1-1, with 7 bases matching TRBD1. J gave up 4 bases and V 7 bases, and 6 bases lay outside the gene matches. Germline V CDR1 and CDR2: LNHDA, SQIVND (reference sequence). The CDR3 is 13 residues long. In nucleotides, the CDR3 is TGTGCCAGTATTGGCAGGGGGTTCACTGAAGCTTTCTTT. Translated: CASIGRGFTEAFF.

This clonotype occurred many times. V usage is TRBV30 and J usage is TRBJ2-7; 9 bases fit TRBD2. The CDR3 spans 14 residues. V dropped 0 bases and J dropped 4; count of bases not matched to a gene: 4. The germline V gene has CDR1 GTSNPN and CDR2 SVGIG (reference sequence). CDR3 sequence reads: CAWSVASGMYEQYF. CDR3 coding DNA: TGTGCCTGGAGTGTGGCTAGCGGGATGTACGAGCAGTACTTC. Full variable domain (rest looked up from reference TRBV30 and TRBJ2-7): SQTIHQWPATLVQPVGSPLSLECTVEGTSNPNLYWYRQAAGRGLQLLFYSVGIGQISSEVPQNLSASRPQDRQFILSSKKLLLSDSGFYLCAWSVASGMYEQYFGPGTRLTVT.

This clonotype was counted many times. The genes are TRBV6-1 and TRBJ1-1; D uncertain. Germline lookup yields CDR1 MNHNS and CDR2 SASEGT. This CDR3 is built from 14 residues. Deletions cut 9 bases from V and 0 bases from J, with 14 bases between. CDR3 nucleotides: TGTGCCAGTGCCAGGCTAGACATGAACACTGAAGCTTTCTTT. It encodes CASARLDMNTEAFF.

This clonotype has ten or more counts. This chain connects TRBV29-1 to TRBJ1-1; D is ambiguous. V dropped 4 bases and J dropped 1 base, with 7 bases sitting between them. Germline loops: CDR1 SQVTM, CDR2 ANQGSEA. The CDR3 sequence is 12 residues long. The CDR3 DNA reads as TGCAGCGTTGCAAACCGGAACACTGAAGCTTTCTTT. It codes for CSVANRNTEAFF.

V and J are TRBV7-2 and TRBJ2-6; D possibly uses TRBD1 or TRBD2 (6 bases each). CDR3 length equals 14 residues. Germline V gene lookup returns CDR1 SGHTA and CDR2 FQGNSA. Trimming pared 4 bases from V and 5 bases from J, leaving 9 bases between. The CDR3 DNA sequence: TGTGCCAGCAGCTGGGGGGCTCGGGCCAACGTCCTGACTTTC. Translation gives CASSWGARANVLTF. Using reference TRBV7-2 and TRBJ2-6 for the parts outside the CDR3, the full variable domain is GAGVSQSPSNKVTEKGKDVELRCDPISGHTALYWYRQSLGQGLEFLIYFQGNSAPDKSGLPSDRFSAERTGGSVSTLTIQRTQQEDSAVYLCASSWGARANVLTFGAGSRLTVL.